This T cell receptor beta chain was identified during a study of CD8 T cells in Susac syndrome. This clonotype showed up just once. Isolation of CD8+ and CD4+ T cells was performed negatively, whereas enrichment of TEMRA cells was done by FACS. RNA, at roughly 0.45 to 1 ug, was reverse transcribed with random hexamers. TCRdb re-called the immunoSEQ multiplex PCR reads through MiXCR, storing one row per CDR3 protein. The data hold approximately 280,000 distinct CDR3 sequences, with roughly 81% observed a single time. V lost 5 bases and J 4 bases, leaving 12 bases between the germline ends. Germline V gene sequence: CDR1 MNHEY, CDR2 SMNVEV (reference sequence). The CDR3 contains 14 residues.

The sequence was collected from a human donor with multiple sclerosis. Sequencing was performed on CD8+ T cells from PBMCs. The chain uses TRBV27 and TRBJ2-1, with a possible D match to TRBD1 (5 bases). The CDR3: CASSQRRGYNEQFF. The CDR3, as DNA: TGTGCCAGCAGTCAGCGAAGGGGTTACAATGAGCAGTTCTTC.